Following are 12 T cell receptor beta chains from one sample sequenced in a study of blood T cell repertoires in COVID-19. Clones were read by immunoSEQ multiplex PCR, and TCRdb kept only the in-frame ones, dropping some. Among some 120,000 clones listed, 88% were seen once. What was sequenced was peripheral blood. All receptors derive from a human donor in a cohort sampled during active COVID-19.

The rearrangement links TRBV19 to TRBJ1-5; the D gene is possibly TRBD1 (5 bases). V lost 1 base, J lost 6 bases, and 16 bases lay in between. The CDR3 runs to 16 residues. Germline CDR1 LNHDA, CDR2 SQIVND (reference sequence). The CDR3 coding sequence is TGTGCCAGTAGTATAGTGGACGTCGGGGGTCGTCAGCCCCAGCATTTT. This sequence encodes CASSIVDVGGRQPQHF.

This clone showed up just a few times. J is TRBJ1-6 and V is TRBV16; D is possibly TRBD1 (6 bases). This CDR3 has 14 residues. Germline lookup yields CDR1 KGHSY and CDR2 FQNENV. Trimming left V 4 bases short and J 10 bases short, with 14 bases between. In DNA, the CDR3 is TGTGCCAGCAGCCGTGGTGGGGGCAGATCACCCCTCCACTTT. Its translation is CASSRGGGRSPLHF.

The chain links TRBV14 to TRBJ1-2; 7 bases line up with TRBD1. There are 15 residues in the CDR3. Germline-derived CDR1 and CDR2 are SGHDN and FVKESK. V trimming: 4 bases; J trimming: 7 bases; junction bases outside the gene matches: 12. In DNA, the CDR3 is TGTGCCAGCAGCCCCCAGGGACAGTGGAGGTCTGGCTACACCTTC. As protein: CASSPQGQWRSGYTF. Filled out from reference TRBV14 and TRBJ1-2, the complete variable domain reads EAGVTQFPSHSVIEKGQTVTLRCDPISGHDNLYWYRRVMGKEIKFLLHFVKESKQDESGMPNNRFLAERTGGTYSTLKVQPAELEDSGVYFCASSPQGQWRSGYTFGSGTRLTVV.

This chain's CDR3 is CASSSGEVPYEQYF. CDR3 coding DNA: TGCGCCAGCAGCTCCGGTGAGGTTCCCTACGAGCAGTACTTC. This chain connects TRBV5-1 to TRBJ2-7, with D hard to call. The CDR3 sequence is 14 residues long. Trimming removed 3 bases from V and 2 bases from J, with 12 bases in between. Germline V gene data show CDR1 as SGHRS and CDR2 as YFSETQ.

The chain links TRBV15 to TRBJ1-6; D is undetermined. Germline CDR1 LNHNV, CDR2 YYDKDF (reference sequence). V was shortened by 0 bases and J by 7 bases, with 7 bases between the two germline ends. The CDR3 extends over 14 amino acids. CDR3 bases: TGTGCCACCAGCAGAGAGATGAGCAATTCACCCCTCCACTTT. It specifies CATSREMSNSPLHF. Filled out from reference TRBV15 and TRBJ1-6, the complete variable domain reads DAMVIQNPRYQVTQFGKPVTLSCSQTLNHNVMYWYQQKSSQAPKLLFHYYDKDFNNEADTPDNFQSRRPNTSFCFLDIRSPGLGDTAMYLCATSREMSNSPLHFGNGTRLTVT.

V is TRBV5-1 and J is TRBJ2-7; 11 nucleotides align to TRBD2. The germline CDR1 and CDR2 sequences are SGHRS and YFSETQ. V gave up 4 bases and J gave up 1 base; unmatched junction bases: 4. This CDR3 contains 15 residues. CDR3 nucleotide sequence: TGCGCCAGCAGCGATACTAGCGGGAGATCCTACGAGCAGTACTTC. This gives the protein CASSDTSGRSYEQYF.

The genes are TRBV28 and TRBJ2-1; 8 nucleotides agree with TRBD2. With V trimmed by 6 bases and J by 8 bases, 12 bases remained unmatched. The CDR3 covers 15 residues. Germline V gives CDR1 MDHEN, CDR2 SYDVKM. In DNA, the CDR3 is TGTGCCAGCAGACCTGTAGCGGGACGGGAGGATGAGCAGTTCTTC. Its protein is CASRPVAGREDEQFF.

The chain has TRBV28 and TRBJ2-2; perhaps TRBD2 as D (5 bases). Per the germline V gene, CDR1 is MDHEN and CDR2 is SYDVKM. This CDR3 has 15 residues. V was cut by 3 bases and J by 5 bases, with 13 bases left in between. The CDR3 nucleotides are TGTGCCAGCAGTTTCGACTACCTTTCAACCGGGGAGCTGTTTTTT. Amino acid sequence: CASSFDYLSTGELFF.

This rearrangement joins TRBV6-5 to TRBJ2-6; TRBD1 matches at 8 bases. Germline V CDR1 and CDR2: MNHEY, SVGAGI. V shed 8 bases, J shed 2 bases, and the junction held 5 bases outside the gene matches. CDR3 length equals 15 residues. CDR3 sequence reads: CASGLTGAGANVLTF. The CDR3 coding sequence is TGTGCCAGCGGATTGACAGGGGCTGGGGCCAACGTCCTGACTTTC.

V and J are TRBV19 and TRBJ1-5, with a weak D call TRBD1 (5 bases). CDR1 is LNHDA and CDR2 is SQIVND in the germline V gene (reference sequence). This CDR3 is built from 13 residues. Trimming stripped 5 bases from V and 7 bases from J, with 12 bases between. The CDR3 nucleotides are TGTGCCAGTAGTGGGGGGTGGGCGCAGCCCCAGCATTTT. This sequence encodes CASSGGWAQPQHF.

The chain couples TRBV3-1 (or the pseudogene TRBV3-2) to TRBJ1-3, with D possibly TRBD1 on 6 matching bases. The V gene's germline CDR1 is LGHDT and CDR2 YNNKEL (reference sequence). The V gene lost 4 bases and the J gene lost 4 bases, with 17 bases spanning the gap. The CDR3 loop spans 16 amino acids. The CDR3 here is CASSLQLGALGNTIYF. As DNA, the CDR3 is TGTGCCAGCAGCCTTCAGTTGGGGGCGCTCGGAAACACCATATATTTT.

This chain joins TRBV11-2 and TRBJ2-1; a weak D match, TRBD2 (6 bases). The germline V gene encodes CDR1 SGHAT and CDR2 FQNNGV. This CDR3 spans 18 amino acids. V dropped 5 bases and J dropped 2 bases, with 22 bases sitting between them. Written as DNA, the CDR3 is TGTGCCAGCAGCCCCCCTACTGGGACTCCTCGGGCCTACAATGAGCAGTTCTTC. Its translation is CASSPPTGTPRAYNEQFF. Full variable domain (missing parts from reference TRBV11-2 and TRBJ2-1): EAGVAQSPRYKIIEKRQSVAFWCNPISGHATLYWYQQILGQGPKLLIQFQNNGVVDDSQLPKDRFSAERLKGVDSTLKIQPAKLEDSAVYLCASSPPTGTPRAYNEQFFGPGTRLTVL.